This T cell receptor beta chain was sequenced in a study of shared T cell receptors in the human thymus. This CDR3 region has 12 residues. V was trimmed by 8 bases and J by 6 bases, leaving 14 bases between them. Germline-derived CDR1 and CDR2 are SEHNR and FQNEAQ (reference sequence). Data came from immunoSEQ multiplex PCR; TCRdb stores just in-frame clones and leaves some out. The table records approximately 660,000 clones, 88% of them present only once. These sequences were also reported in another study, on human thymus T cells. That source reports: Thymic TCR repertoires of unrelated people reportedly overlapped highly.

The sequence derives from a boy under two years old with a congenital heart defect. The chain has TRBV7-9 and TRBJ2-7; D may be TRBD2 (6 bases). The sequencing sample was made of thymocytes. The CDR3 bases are TGTGCCAGCTCAGTAGGAGGGGTCGAGCAGTACTTC. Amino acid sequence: CASSVGGVEQYF.